The T cell receptor beta chain under discussion was sequenced for a study of cytomegalovirus exposure and HLA in healthy donors. Trimming at V came to 5 bases and at J to 4 bases, leaving 7 bases not matched to a gene. This CDR3 is built from 14 residues. Per the germline V gene, CDR1 is LNHDA and CDR2 is SQIVND (reference sequence). This clone has more than one count but fewer than ten. Both 60 Vbeta primers and 13 Jbeta primers went into the PCR. Libraries were prepared by immunoSEQ multiplex PCR; TCRdb keeps only in-frame clonotypes and omits some of them. The data contain 30,000 to 35,000 clones, 80% of them singletons.

Sequences were obtained from PBMCs. This clonotype originated in a male donor in good health and CMV-seronegative. This chain joins TRBV19 and TRBJ1-1; TRBD1 agrees at 7 bases. CDR3 coding DNA: TGTGCCAGTAGTCCCTCGGACAGGCCCACTGAAGCTTTCTTT. Encoded protein: CASSPSDRPTEAFF.